The next 24 T cell receptor beta chains were all read from a single sample in a study of blood T cell repertoires in COVID-19. Generated by immunoSEQ multiplex PCR, the TCRdb table keeps only in-frame clones and is missing some. Of approximately 250,000 clones listed, around 82% were seen once; the top ten hold approximately 9%. Sequenced sample: peripheral blood. All receptors derive from a human donor in a cohort sampled during active COVID-19.

V is TRBV2 and J is TRBJ2-5, with a weak D call TRBD1 (6 bases). The CDR3 length is 15 residues. Germline V gene lookup returns CDR1 SNHLY and CDR2 FYNNEI. The V end lost 1 base, the J end lost 5 bases, and 14 bases lay between the germline ends. In DNA, the CDR3 is TGTGCCAGCAGTGAAGATCTCCAGAGGGGGGAGACCCAGTACTTC. Translation gives CASSEDLQRGETQYF.

The rearrangement joins TRBV6-5 to TRBJ1-2; D may be TRBD1 (5 bases). The CDR3 runs 13 residues. From germline, CDR1 is MNHEY and CDR2 SVGAGI. Trimming cost V 6 bases and J 6 bases, with 14 bases left between them. The CDR3 DNA reads TGTGCCAGCAGGTCTTCGACAGAGAATGGCTACACCTTC. Translation gives CASRSSTENGYTF.

The chain combines TRBV6-1 with TRBJ1-5; possibly TRBD1 for D (5 bases). This CDR3 is built from 16 residues. With 4 bases removed from V and 7 bases from J, the gap between germline ends came to 20 bases. The germline gives CDR1 MNHNS, CDR2 SASEGT. CDR3 residues: CASSVERRDVRQPQHF. In nucleotides, the CDR3 is TGTGCCAGCAGTGTAGAAAGGAGGGACGTACGACAGCCCCAGCATTTT.

This chain joins TRBV19 and TRBJ1-4, with 7 positions matching TRBD1. CDR1 is LNHDA and CDR2 is SQIVND in the germline V gene (reference sequence). The CDR3 is made up of 13 amino acids. The trim removed 9 bases at V and 5 bases at J, leaving 6 bases unmatched. Written as DNA, the CDR3 is TGTGCCAGCTCGGGACAGAGGAATGAAAAACTGTTTTTT. The encoded protein is CASSGQRNEKLFF.

The chain couples TRBV5-4 to TRBJ2-7; the match to TRBD1 covers 8 bases. The junction had 7 bases not matched to a gene; V was cut back by 7 bases and J by 4 bases. Germline CDR1 and CDR2: SGHNT and YYREEE (reference sequence). The CDR3 consists of 13 residues. Here the CDR3 DNA reads TGTGCCAGCTCAGGGGGCCCGTTTTACGAGCAGTACTTC. Its protein product is CASSGGPFYEQYF.

This clone was counted between two and nine times. The chain recombines TRBV6-6 with TRBJ1-1; 8 bases align to TRBD1. Germline V gives CDR1 MNHNY, CDR2 SVGAGI (reference sequence). Trimming removed 6 bases from V and 5 bases from J; junction bases left unmatched: 5. This CDR3 contains 13 residues. CDR3 sequence: CASRVTGGTEAFF. In DNA, the CDR3 is TGTGCCAGCAGGGTTACAGGGGGAACTGAAGCTTTCTTT.

The V and J genes are TRBV2 and TRBJ2-1; possible D gene TRBD2, 5 bases. The germline gives CDR1 SNHLY, CDR2 FYNNEI. The CDR3 extends over 11 amino acids. Deletions cut 5 bases from V and 15 bases from J, with 14 bases between. In DNA, the CDR3 is TGTGCCAGCAGTCTGGACGTACGGGGGTTCTTC. Residues: CASSLDVRGFF.

The genes are TRBV6-1 and TRBJ1-6, with D possibly matching TRBD1 (6 bases). This CDR3 is built from 16 residues. Per germline, CDR1 MNHNS and CDR2 SASEGT. V lost 1 base and J lost 5, with 12 bases in between. CDR3 coding DNA: TGTGCCAGCAGTGAAGGGGGGGGGCTCCATAATTCACCCCTCCACTTT. Its translation is CASSEGGGLHNSPLHF.

The chain carries TRBV5-1 and TRBJ2-7; tentatively, D is TRBD1 (6 bases). CDR3 size: 14 residues. Germline V lookup: CDR1 SGHRS, CDR2 YFSETQ. The V and J ends lost 3 bases and 3 bases respectively, with 13 bases between them. The CDR3 protein is CASSYDKGHYEQYF. Here the CDR3 DNA reads TGCGCCAGCAGCTACGACAAGGGACACTACGAGCAGTACTTC.

This rearrangement joins TRBV29-1 to TRBJ1-5, with 8 bases fitting TRBD1. The CDR3 extends over 13 amino acids. V was pared by 5 bases and J by 7 bases, with 7 bases of the junction left unmatched. CDR1 SQVTM and CDR2 ANQGSEA come from the germline V gene. The CDR3 nucleotides read TGCAGCGTTACCAGGGGGCAGGGACAGCCCCAGCATTTT. Encoded protein: CSVTRGQGQPQHF.

The chain combines TRBV2 with TRBJ2-7, with D tentatively TRBD2 (6 bases). The germline gives CDR1 SNHLY, CDR2 FYNNEI. The CDR3 spans 13 residues. Trimming removed 6 bases from V and 3 bases from J, with 12 bases in between. The CDR3 spells CASRRDFDYEQYF. The DNA of the CDR3 is TGTGCCAGCAGGCGGGACTTTGACTACGAGCAGTACTTC.

The chain is built from TRBV7-8 and TRBJ1-2; the D is unclear. Germline CDR1 and CDR2: SGHVS and FQNEAQ. The CDR3 runs 12 residues. Trimming took 1 base from V and 6 from J, leaving 6 bases between them. CDR3: CASSLDSDGYTF. DNA of the CDR3: TGTGCCAGCAGCTTAGATAGCGATGGCTACACCTTC.

The chain joins TRBV9 to TRBJ2-5, with 10 bases identical to TRBD1. V was clipped by 4 bases and J by 4 bases; unmatched bases: 7. The CDR3 covers 15 residues. CDR1 is SGDLS, CDR2 YYNGEE, per germline. The CDR3 coding sequence is TGTGCCAGCAGCAAAAGGGACAGGGGTGGAGAGACCCAGTACTTC. Translated: CASSKRDRGGETQYF.

As for this clone: A read error may account for a junction end that differs from germline. The chain couples TRBV7-7 to TRBJ2-3; possibly TRBD1 for D (5 bases). CDR1 SSHAT and CDR2 FNYEAQ come from the germline V gene (reference sequence). This CDR3 contains 13 residues. CDR3 nucleotide sequence: TGTGCTAGCAGCCAGGGCCTACTGAATACGCAGTATTTT. Amino acid sequence: CASSQGLLNTQYF.

V is TRBV3-1 (or the pseudogene TRBV3-2) and J is TRBJ2-7; a possible D gene is TRBD2 (5 bases). In germline, CDR1 is LGHDT, CDR2 YNNKEL (reference sequence). V gave up 1 base and J gave up 7 bases, with 14 bases separating them. The CDR3 spans 14 residues. The CDR3: CASSQAPEPGEQYF. CDR3 coding DNA: TGTGCCAGCAGCCAAGCGCCCGAACCGGGGGAGCAGTACTTC.

Here the CDR3 DNA reads TGTGCCAGTAGTATAGGAACAGGGTTACGCGAGCAGTACTTC. This encodes CASSIGTGLREQYF. The chain carries TRBV19 and TRBJ2-7; a weak D match, TRBD1 (6 bases). CDR3 length: 14 amino acids. Germline V lookup: CDR1 LNHDA, CDR2 SQIVND (reference sequence). V shed 1 base and J shed 6 bases, with 13 bases lying between them.

The gene calls are TRBV28 and TRBJ2-7; 8 bases line up with TRBD1. CDR1 and CDR2 (germline): MDHEN, SYDVKM. V was clipped by 2 bases and J by 3 bases; unmatched bases: 6. The CDR3 is 15 residues long. Here the CDR3 reads CASSLQDRVVYEQYF. CDR3 nucleotides: TGTGCCAGCAGTTTACAGGACAGGGTTGTCTACGAGCAGTACTTC.

CDR3 nucleotide sequence: TGTGCCAGCTCACGGGAGAGCACTGAAGCTTTCTTT. Amino acid sequence: CASSRESTEAFF. This chain connects TRBV18 to TRBJ1-1; D gene uncertain. Germline CDR1 is KGHSH and CDR2 is LQKENI. The CDR3 has 12 amino acids. V lost 4 bases and J lost 4, with 7 bases in between.

The chain couples TRBV28 to TRBJ1-2; D perhaps matches TRBD1 (6 bases). There are 13 residues in the CDR3. In germline, CDR1 is MDHEN, CDR2 SYDVKM. V lost 5 bases and J lost 6, with 13 bases in between. The CDR3, as DNA: TGTGCCAGCAGTATACAGGGACAACATGGCTACACCTTC. Translating it yields CASSIQGQHGYTF.

This clone showed up just once. The rearrangement uses TRBV7-2 and TRBJ2-5; 11 bases map to TRBD2. After removal of 5 bases from V and 6 bases from J, the junction contained 14 bases not matched to a gene. Germline V gene data show CDR1 as SGHTA and CDR2 as FQGNSA. This CDR3 spans 17 amino acids. The CDR3 bases are TGTGCCAGCAGCCGGACACTAGCGGGGGTCCCCCGGCAGACCCAGTACTTC. Amino acid sequence: CASSRTLAGVPRQTQYF.

This clone occurred once. The chain employs TRBV18 and TRBJ2-1, with 10 bases that match TRBD1. With 4 bases clipped from V and 7 bases from J, the junction kept 13 bases outside the gene matches. Germline lookup yields CDR1 KGHSH and CDR2 LQKENI. CDR3 length equals 17 residues. The CDR3 reads CASSLKWTGGGYNEQFF. CDR3 in DNA: TGTGCCAGCTCACTTAAATGGACAGGGGGAGGTTATAATGAGCAGTTCTTC.

This chain uses TRBV11-2 with TRBJ2-1, with 7 nucleotides matching TRBD2. The V and J ends lost 2 bases and 5 bases, in that order; junction bases with no gene match: 15. The CDR3 runs 18 residues. Germline V gene lookup returns CDR1 SGHAT and CDR2 FQNNGV. CDR3 DNA: TGTGCCAGCAGCTTACAAGCGGGCGGGACTGGGAGGGACAATGAGCAGTTCTTC. As protein: CASSLQAGGTGRDNEQFF. The complete variable domain, with remaining parts taken from reference TRBV11-2 and TRBJ2-1, reads EAGVAQSPRYKIIEKRQSVAFWCNPISGHATLYWYQQILGQGPKLLIQFQNNGVVDDSQLPKDRFSAERLKGVDSTLKIQPAKLEDSAVYLCASSLQAGGTGRDNEQFFGPGTRLTVL.

Only one count was recorded for this clone. The chain combines TRBV6-5 with TRBJ2-5, with 7 bases that match TRBD2. The CDR3 has 14 amino acids. Per the germline V gene, CDR1 is MNHEY and CDR2 is SVGAGI. With 6 bases clipped from V and 2 bases from J, the junction kept 6 bases outside the gene matches. The CDR3 nucleotides are TGTGCCAGCAGGCGGGAGAAGTGGCAAGAGACCCAGTACTTC. Its translation is CASRREKWQETQYF.

The V call is TRBV12-5, the J call TRBJ2-7; 8 nucleotides align to TRBD1. The CDR3 length is 16 residues. Per germline, CDR1 LGHNT and CDR2 FRNRAP. With V trimmed by 3 bases and J by 6 bases, 13 bases remained unmatched. CDR3 protein: CASGLGSTGVRIEQYF. CDR3 sequence (DNA): TGTGCTAGTGGTTTAGGGTCGACAGGGGTGAGGATCGAGCAGTACTTC.